The rows below give T cell receptor beta chains drawn from one sample of a study of blood T cell repertoires in COVID-19. Sequencing used immunoSEQ multiplex PCR; TCRdb keeps in-frame clones, though not all of them. The sample carries under 200,000 clones, approximately 91% recorded once. Sequences were obtained from peripheral blood. The receptors derive from a man in his late teens or twenties with acute or convalescent COVID-19. Both conserved end residues are part of each CDR3. D genes are given only for firm matches. Some rows mark clone size as missing; the rest say once, few, many or name a class of expanded clone.

j_call d_call v_call clone_size cdr3_aa cdr3_nt
TRBJ2-3 TRBD1 TRBV6-5 . CASRWGQGAADTQYF TGTGCCAGCAGGTGGGGGCAGGGGGCGGCAGATACGCAGTATTTT
TRBJ1-5 . TRBV27 . CASRGYSNQPQHF TGTGCCAGCAGGGGCTATAGCAATCAGCCCCAGCATTTT
TRBJ1-1 . TRBV18 . CASSLLTTEAFF TGTGCCAGCTCACTTCTAACGACTGAAGCTTTCTTT
TRBJ1-1 TRBD1 TRBV7-8 . CASSSSPWTGDYLRNTEAFF TGTGCCAGCAGCTCGAGCCCCTGGACAGGGGATTATCTCCGGAACACTGAAGCTTTCTTT
TRBJ1-1 . TRBV14 . CASSQARGSTEAFF TGTGCCAGCAGCCAAGCAAGGGGAAGCACTGAAGCTTTCTTT
TRBJ2-3 . TRBV24-1 . CATERSGGAVTDTQYF TGTGCCACCGAACGGTCTGGGGGCGCGGTCACAGATACGCAGTATTTT
TRBJ2-1 TRBD1 TRBV5-1 . CASSEGQPYNEQFF TGCGCCAGCTCCGAGGGACAGCCTTACAATGAGCAGTTCTTC
TRBJ2-3 . TRBV4-1 . CASSQDRGTPTDTQYF TGCGCCAGCAGCCAAGATCGCGGGACTCCCACAGATACGCAGTATTTT
TRBJ2-7 TRBD1 TRBV5-1 . CASSMTGEEQYF TGCGCCAGCAGCATGACAGGGGAAGAGCAGTACTTC
TRBJ1-6 . TRBV9 few CASSPAGAYNSPLHF TGTGCCAGCAGCCCCGCCGGGGCCTATAATTCACCCCTCCACTTT